This record concerns one TCR beta chain sequence. V was clipped by 0 bases and J by 6 bases, with 10 bases between them. This CDR3 has 13 residues. The germline gives CDR1 SGHRS, CDR2 YFSETQ. Repertoires were generated with immunoSEQ multiplex PCR, while TCRdb's copy carries only in-frame clones and drops some. The sample consists of approximately 49,000 clones, approximately 80% of them appearing once. The time point is: cycle 4 day 1 (C4D1), after more than five weeks of nivolumab. Every patient experienced relapse after autologous stem cell transplantation, and brentuximab vedotin exposure varied. Complete response, partial response or progressive disease were the best responses. These data originate in a study of PD-1 blockade in classical Hodgkin lymphoma.

Here the sequenced sample was peripheral blood mononuclear cells (PBMCs), taken before the fourth cycle of nivolumab. V gene TRBV5-1 combines with J gene TRBJ2-7, with D possibly matching TRBD1 (5 bases). The receptor was derived from a human donor with classical Hodgkin lymphoma. CDR3: CASSLEPRVEQYF. DNA for the CDR3: TGCGCCAGCAGCTTGGAACCCAGGGTCGAGCAGTACTTC.